Following are 29 T cell receptor beta chains from one sample sequenced in a study of blood T cell repertoires in COVID-19. Assay used: immunoSEQ multiplex PCR; TCRdb lists only in-frame clones, some missing. The top ten hold under 2% of the sample, which has more than 20,000 clones, about 90% seen once. Material for sequencing was peripheral blood. The receptors come from a woman aged 55-69 years with active COVID-19.

The gene calls are TRBV7-2 and TRBJ2-7, with D possibly matching TRBD2 (6 bases). Trimming stripped 0 bases from V and 9 bases from J, with 18 bases between. This CDR3 region has 15 residues. Germline CDR1 and CDR2: SGHTA and FQGNSA. CDR3 bases: TGTGCCAGCAGCTTAGCGCGGGGTCTATCTATGGTGCAGTACTTC. Residues: CASSLARGLSMVQYF.

The CDR3 loop is CSTGSSGANVLTF. The CDR3 bases are TGTTCGACGGGGAGCTCTGGGGCCAACGTCCTGACTTTC. The genes are TRBV11-2 and TRBJ2-6; maybe TRBD2 (5 bases). The CDR3 has 13 amino acids. Germline V gene sequence: CDR1 SGHAT, CDR2 FQNNGV.

The J gene is TRBJ2-3, the V gene TRBV19; 9 nucleotides match TRBD1. V was pared by 5 bases and J by 1 base, with 4 bases of the junction left unmatched. CDR1 and CDR2 from the germline V gene are LNHDA and SQIVND (reference sequence). The CDR3 totals 15 residues. The CDR3 nucleotides read TGTGCCAGTAGTGCAGGACAGGGGCGCACAGATACGCAGTATTTT. It translates to CASSAGQGRTDTQYF.

The chain combines TRBV28 with TRBJ1-4, with 7 nucleotides matching TRBD1. The CDR3 has 16 residues. CDR1 is MDHEN, CDR2 SYDVKM, per germline. The J segment lost 8 bases and the V segment lost 4 bases, leaving 13 bases of the junction unmatched. In DNA form, the CDR3 reads TGTGCCAGCAGTTCGCGGACAGGAGGCGACCTGGAAAAACTGTTTTTT. Translated: CASSSRTGGDLEKLFF.

The V call is TRBV11-2, the J call TRBJ2-1; D is perhaps TRBD1 (6 bases). Trimming shortened V by 1 base and J by 3 bases, and 13 bases separated the two germline ends. CDR3 length: 16 amino acids. In germline, CDR1 is SGHAT, CDR2 FQNNGV. Here the CDR3 DNA reads TGTGCCAGCAGCTTAGTAACGGGACAAAACTACAATGAGCAGTTCTTC. Residues: CASSLVTGQNYNEQFF.

The chain uses TRBV10-3 and TRBJ2-5, with D possibly being TRBD1 (5 bases). Germline CDR1 is ENHRY and CDR2 is SYGVKD. The CDR3 covers 15 residues. The ends were cut back, 0 bases at V and 5 bases at J, with 13 bases in the middle. The CDR3 region is CAISESSGNGETQYF. DNA for the CDR3: TGTGCCATCAGTGAGTCGTCAGGGAATGGGGAGACCCAGTACTTC.

The genes are TRBV27 and TRBJ2-7; 9 bases are a match to TRBD1. V was clipped by 3 bases and J by 5 bases; unmatched bases: 5. The CDR3 totals 14 residues. Germline V gene data show CDR1 as MNHEY and CDR2 as SMNVEV (reference sequence). CDR3 bases: TGTGCCAGCAGTTTCGGGACAGGGTTGGACGAGCAGTACTTC. It encodes CASSFGTGLDEQYF.

This clone was seen a single time. An end of the junction does not agree with germline; a read error may underlie this. The V call is TRBV5-1, the J call TRBJ2-7, with 7 bases identical to TRBD2. Germline V gene lookup returns CDR1 SGHRS and CDR2 YFSETQ. CDR3 size: 15 residues. The CDR3 DNA reads TGCGCCAGCAGCCTGATGGGGGAGGGGCAGTCAAGTGCCGACTTC. Encoded protein: CASSLMGEGQSSADF. The full variable domain, its missing parts supplied by reference TRBV5-1 and TRBJ2-7, is KAGVTQTPRYLIKTRGQQVTLSCSPISGHRSVSWYQQTPGQGLQFLFEYFSETQRNKGNFPGRFSGRQFSNSRSEMNVSTLELGDSALYLCASSLMGEGQSSADFGPGTRLTVT.

The chain is built from TRBV5-1 and TRBJ1-1; 7 bases line up with TRBD1. The CDR3 runs 16 residues. V lost 4 bases, J lost 7 bases, and 16 bases stayed unmatched. The germline V gene encodes CDR1 SGHRS and CDR2 YFSETQ. Written as DNA, the CDR3 is TGCGCCAGCAGCCACCGGGACAGCGGCGCCCAATATGAAGCTTTCTTT. Amino acid sequence: CASSHRDSGAQYEAFF.

The rearrangement uses TRBV3-1 (or the pseudogene TRBV3-2) and TRBJ2-5, with TRBD1 matching over 7 bases. CDR3 length equals 17 residues. Germline CDR1 and CDR2: LGHDT and YNNKEL (reference sequence). With 4 bases clipped from V and 4 bases from J, the junction kept 15 bases outside the gene matches. CDR3 nucleotide sequence: TGTGCCAGCAGCCGAGATCCCACAGGGGTCACAAGAGAGACCCAGTACTTC. This sequence encodes CASSRDPTGVTRETQYF.

The chain is built from TRBV7-8 and TRBJ2-1, with TRBD1 matching over 10 bases. The germline CDR1 and CDR2 sequences are SGHVS and FQNEAQ. The CDR3 is made up of 20 amino acids. Trimming cost V 4 bases and J 7 bases; bases outside gene matches: 22. The CDR3 DNA is TGTGCCAGCAGCTCCTACCCCCGGCGACAGGGGGCTAAAGACGGGAATGAGCAGTTCTTC. Translated, it gives CASSSYPRRQGAKDGNEQFF. The full variable domain, rest sourced from reference TRBV7-8 and TRBJ2-1, is GAGVSQSPRYKVAKRGQDVALRCDPISGHVSLFWYQQALGQGPEFLTYFQNEAQLDKSGLPSDRFFAERPEGSVSTLKIQRTQQEDSAVYLCASSSYPRRQGAKDGNEQFFGPGTRLTVL.

CDR3 sequence: CATHSRGNYGYTF. DNA for the CDR3: TGTGCCACCCATTCCCGGGGGAACTATGGCTACACCTTC. This chain connects TRBV24-1 to TRBJ1-2; D may be TRBD1 (5 bases). Per the germline V gene, CDR1 is KGHDR and CDR2 is SFDVKD. The CDR3 is 13 amino acids. V lost 9 bases and J lost 2, with 12 bases in between.

This chain uses TRBV7-2 with TRBJ1-6; 9 positions match TRBD1. Germline V gene lookup returns CDR1 SGHTA and CDR2 FQGNSA. V lost 3 bases and J lost 7; bases outside the gene matches: 16. The CDR3 runs to 19 residues. Here the CDR3 reads CASSFPSWDRVRKNSPLHF. DNA of the CDR3: TGTGCCAGCAGCTTTCCTAGCTGGGACAGGGTGAGGAAGAATTCACCCCTCCACTTT.

This chain uses TRBV5-1 with TRBJ2-3; D not resolved. Between the trimmed V and J ends, which lost 4 bases and 3 bases, there was a span of 9 bases. The V gene's germline CDR1 is SGHRS and CDR2 YFSETQ. The CDR3 covers 13 residues. CDR3 coding DNA: TGCGCCAGCAGCCCCGAGTGGACAGATACGCAGTATTTT. Amino acid sequence: CASSPEWTDTQYF.

The chain carries TRBV5-1 and TRBJ1-5; D unresolved. V was pared by 3 bases and J by 6 bases, with 10 bases between. The CDR3 extends over 13 amino acids. The germline gives CDR1 SGHRS, CDR2 YFSETQ. The chain's CDR3 is CASSSERGQPQHF. The CDR3 DNA reads TGCGCCAGCAGCTCTGAACGGGGTCAGCCCCAGCATTTT. Full variable domain (remainder filled in from reference TRBV5-1 and TRBJ1-5): KAGVTQTPRYLIKTRGQQVTLSCSPISGHRSVSWYQQTPGQGLQFLFEYFSETQRNKGNFPGRFSGRQFSNSRSEMNVSTLELGDSALYLCASSSERGQPQHFGDGTRLSIL.

The genes are TRBV28 and TRBJ1-3; the D is unclear. CDR3 length: 14 residues. Trimming removed 8 bases from V and 1 base from J, with 12 bases in between. Germline CDR1 reads MDHEN; CDR2 reads SYDVKM. The CDR3 nucleotides read TGTGCCAGCCTCAACTCGGGGTCTGGAAACACCATATATTTT. Translating it yields CASLNSGSGNTIYF.

The chain combines TRBV7-2 with TRBJ2-2, with D unclear. The CDR3 consists of 12 residues. Deletions cut 2 bases from V and 8 bases from J, with 6 bases between. CDR1 is SGHTA and CDR2 is FQGNSA in the germline V gene. CDR3 sequence: CASSLWQGELFF. The CDR3 DNA reads TGTGCCAGCAGCTTATGGCAGGGGGAGCTGTTTTTT.

This chain joins TRBV2 and TRBJ2-7, with 11 bases aligning to TRBD2. The CDR3 totals 14 residues. V lost 5 bases, J lost 3 bases, and 3 bases stayed unmatched. Per germline, CDR1 SNHLY and CDR2 FYNNEI. The CDR3 bases are TGTGCCAGCAGTCCCGGGACTAGCGGCTACGAGCAGTACTTC. Translation gives CASSPGTSGYEQYF.

The V call is TRBV7-3, the J call TRBJ2-1, with 9 bases lining up with TRBD2. This CDR3 comprises 16 residues. Germline CDR1 SGHTA, CDR2 FQGTGA. The V gene end was trimmed by 5 bases and the J gene end by 4 bases; junction bases not matched to a gene: 9. CDR3 sequence: CASSPSLAGNYNEQFF. The DNA of the CDR3 is TGTGCCAGCAGCCCCTCTCTAGCGGGAAATTACAATGAGCAGTTCTTC.

This chain joins TRBV4-3 and TRBJ2-3; 8 positions match TRBD2. The CDR3 loop spans 15 amino acids. With 1 base clipped from V and 3 bases from J, the junction kept 3 bases outside the gene matches. Germline V gene lookup returns CDR1 LGHNA and CDR2 YSLEER. CDR3 region: CASSQVAGSTDTQYF. Written as DNA, the CDR3 is TGCGCCAGCAGCCAAGTAGCGGGATCGACAGATACGCAGTATTTT.

The rearrangement joins TRBV5-3 to TRBJ2-7, with TRBD1 identical over 7 bases. TRBV5-3 is sorted into the ORF group, with uncertain function. The CDR3 is 18 amino acids. The V segment lost 0 bases and the J segment 0 bases; nucleotides outside the gene matches: 12. CDR3 protein: CARSLGDRKNNPSYEQYF. The CDR3 nucleotides read TGTGCCAGAAGCTTGGGGGACAGAAAGAATAATCCCTCCTACGAGCAGTACTTC.

The V call is TRBV6-5, the J call TRBJ2-1; 10 nucleotides align to TRBD1. The trim removed 6 bases at V and 4 bases at J, leaving 3 bases unmatched. Germline values: CDR1 MNHEY, CDR2 SVGAGI. The CDR3 totals 14 residues. The CDR3 sequence is CASRRQGAYNEQFF. CDR3 nucleotides: TGTGCCAGCAGACGACAGGGGGCTTACAATGAGCAGTTCTTC.

The gene calls are TRBV19 and TRBJ1-2; D is undetermined. The CDR3 spans 12 residues. The V end lost 4 bases, the J end lost 5 bases, and 8 bases lay between the germline ends. Germline-derived CDR1 and CDR2 are LNHDA and SQIVND (reference sequence). The CDR3 DNA is TGTGCCAGTAGTACGTGGCAGTATGGCTACACCTTC. It encodes CASSTWQYGYTF.

The chain uses TRBV27 and TRBJ2-3; 12 nucleotides line up with TRBD2. V gave up 6 bases and J gave up 4 bases; unmatched junction bases: 5. This CDR3 is 15 amino acids long. Germline assignment: CDR1 MNHEY and CDR2 SMNVEV (reference sequence). The DNA of the CDR3 is TGTGCCAGCAGAACCCTAGCGGGGGGGGCAGATACGCAGTATTTT. As protein: CASRTLAGGADTQYF.

The genes are TRBV3-1 (or the pseudogene TRBV3-2) and TRBJ2-5; a weak D match, TRBD2 (6 bases). The CDR3 has 14 amino acids. The germline V gene has CDR1 LGHDT and CDR2 YNNKEL (reference sequence). V was shortened by 4 bases and J by 3 bases, with 12 bases between the two germline ends. CDR3 in DNA: TGTGCCAGCAGCCCACGGGAGTTCAAAGAGACCCAGTACTTC. Its protein product is CASSPREFKETQYF.

The chain employs TRBV5-1 and TRBJ2-3; D gene uncertain. This CDR3 contains 14 residues. V lost 0 bases and J 1 base, leaving 6 bases between the germline ends. CDR1 and CDR2 from the germline V gene are SGHRS and YFSETQ. CDR3 region: CASSLGTRTDTQYF. The CDR3 bases are TGCGCCAGCAGCTTGGGTACTCGCACAGATACGCAGTATTTT.

This rearrangement joins TRBV6-4 to TRBJ2-1, with 7 positions matching TRBD2. J gave up 13 bases and V 0 bases, and 6 bases lay outside the gene matches. This CDR3 is built from 13 residues. Germline-derived CDR1 and CDR2 are MRHNA and SNTAGT. The CDR3 is CASSDSGTTSQFF. The CDR3 nucleotides are TGTGCCAGCAGTGACTCAGGGACTACCTCTCAGTTCTTC.

The chain combines TRBV3-1 (or the pseudogene TRBV3-2) with TRBJ2-2; 11 nucleotides align to TRBD2. Germline V gene lookup returns CDR1 LGHDT and CDR2 YNNKEL (reference sequence). CDR3 size: 16 residues. The V and J ends lost 6 bases and 6 bases, in that order; junction bases with no gene match: 9. CDR3 loop: CASRGTSGSNPGELFF. The DNA for the CDR3 is TGTGCCAGCAGGGGCACTAGCGGGAGTAACCCCGGGGAGCTGTTTTTT.

The V and J genes are TRBV28 and TRBJ2-1, with 10 bases fitting TRBD2. This CDR3 has 15 amino acids. CDR1 and CDR2 (germline): MDHEN, SYDVKM. V dropped 5 bases and J dropped 5; count of bases not matched to a gene: 6. DNA of the CDR3: TGTGCCAGCAGTCCGGGACTAGCGTTCCACAATGAGCAGTTCTTC. Translating gives CASSPGLAFHNEQFF.